Below are 21 T cell receptor beta chains sequenced from a single sample in a study of PD-1 blockade in classical Hodgkin lymphoma. TCRdb keeps only in-frame clones here, not all; method: immunoSEQ multiplex PCR. The repertoire consists of about 7,800 clones, with around 84% occurring once and the leading ten covering 20% to 25%. Each patient experienced a relapse that followed autologous stem cell transplantation, and brentuximab vedotin exposure varied. PBMCs were thawed, and CD8+ T cells were then isolated from them by magnetic negative selection. The sample was CD8+ T cells from blood, taken at baseline. All receptors come from a human donor with classical Hodgkin lymphoma.

The genes are TRBV27 and TRBJ2-1; D possibly corresponds to TRBD1 (6 bases). The CDR3 is 15 residues long. The V end was cut by 3 bases, the J end by 2 bases, with 11 bases between. Germline V gene sequence: CDR1 MNHEY, CDR2 SMNVEV (reference sequence). CDR3 DNA sequence: TGTGCCAGCAGTTTCGGGACAAGTACCTACAATGAGCAGTTCTTC. As protein: CASSFGTSTYNEQFF.

This chain links TRBV28 with TRBJ2-7; D is possibly TRBD1 or TRBD2 (6 bases each). The germline V and J ends were trimmed by 6 bases and 2 bases, with 20 bases remaining between them. Per germline, CDR1 MDHEN and CDR2 SYDVKM. CDR3 length equals 16 residues. CDR3 bases: TGTGCCAGCAGACACCCCCCGGGGGCGGGTCCCTACGAGCAGTACTTC. This codes for CASRHPPGAGPYEQYF.

This sequence joins TRBV28 and TRBJ2-2, with no clear D. The CDR3 runs 14 residues. The V gene's germline CDR1 is MDHEN and CDR2 SYDVKM. Deletions cut 2 bases from V and 2 bases from J, with 6 bases between. The CDR3 coding sequence is TGTGCCAGCAGTTTAAGACTTAACACCGGGGAGCTGTTTTTT. As protein: CASSLRLNTGELFF.

Details on this clone: The same CDR3 also results from other DNA sequences found in this sample. This rearrangement joins TRBV27 to TRBJ2-7; maybe TRBD2 (6 bases). V lost 3 bases and J 2 bases, leaving 11 bases between the germline ends. The CDR3 is made up of 14 amino acids. Germline V lookup: CDR1 MNHEY, CDR2 SMNVEV (reference sequence). CDR3 loop: CASSFRTGAYEQYF. CDR3 DNA sequence: TGTGCCAGCAGTTTTAGGACGGGAGCCTACGAGCAGTACTTC.

The chain employs TRBV28 and TRBJ2-1, with 8 bases matching TRBD2. The V gene end was trimmed by 0 bases and the J gene end by 8 bases; junction bases not matched to a gene: 9. The CDR3 extends over 16 amino acids. Germline CDR1 reads MDHEN; CDR2 reads SYDVKM. CDR3 residues: CASSLWPSGRVDEQFF. The CDR3 DNA reads as TGTGCCAGCAGTTTATGGCCCAGCGGGAGAGTCGATGAGCAGTTCTTC.

The chain recombines TRBV7-2 with TRBJ2-5; weak D call: TRBD2 (6 bases). CDR3 length: 14 residues. The ends were cut back, 2 bases at V and 0 bases at J, with 7 bases in the middle. From germline, CDR1 is SGHTA and CDR2 FQGNSA. Here the CDR3 DNA reads TGTGCCAGCAGCTTAAGGGACTACCAAGAGACCCAGTACTTC. It specifies CASSLRDYQETQYF.

A few counts support this clone. This sequence joins TRBV4-1 and TRBJ1-4; D call uncertain. The germline V gene encodes CDR1 MGHRA and CDR2 YSYEKL. Trimming took 2 bases from V and 7 from J, leaving 14 bases between them. There are 15 residues in the CDR3. The CDR3 reads CASSQRTLESEKLFF. Here the CDR3 DNA reads TGCGCCAGCAGCCAACGGACGCTTGAGAGTGAAAAACTGTTTTTT.

The V and J genes are TRBV28 and TRBJ2-5; D possibly corresponds to TRBD2 (6 bases). Deletions cut 5 bases from V and 1 base from J, with 14 bases between. From germline, CDR1 is MDHEN and CDR2 SYDVKM. The CDR3 is 15 amino acids. This CDR3 is CASSRTGTFQETQYF. The CDR3 DNA is TGTGCCAGCAGTCGAACCGGGACTTTCCAAGAGACCCAGTACTTC. The full variable domain, rest sourced from reference TRBV28 and TRBJ2-5, is DVKVTQSSRYLVKRTGEKVFLECVQDMDHENMFWYRQDPGLGLRLIYFSYDVKMKEKGDIPEGYSVSREKKERFSLILESASTNQTSMYLCASSRTGTFQETQYFGPGTRLLVL.

Remarks on this clone: The junction shows a germline mismatch at one end, possibly a read error. The chain employs TRBV6-1 and TRBJ1-2, with TRBD1 as a possible D gene (5 bases). The length of the CDR3 is 16 residues. Looked up from germline, CDR1 is MNHNS and CDR2 is SASEGT. In nucleotides, the CDR3 is TGTGCCAGCAGCGAAGGTGGGAGGTACTCTCGGGGGGGCTACACCTTC. This sequence encodes CASSEGGRYSRGGYTF.

V and J are TRBV11-2 and TRBJ2-3, with D perhaps assigned TRBD1 or TRBD2 (5 bases each). Trimming shortened V by 8 bases and J by 1 base, and 13 bases separated the two germline ends. The CDR3 extends over 14 amino acids. Germline loops: CDR1 SGHAT, CDR2 FQNNGV. CDR3 in amino acids: CASASRGGTDTQYF. As DNA, the CDR3 is TGTGCCAGCGCATCTAGGGGAGGCACAGATACGCAGTATTTT.

This chain connects TRBV6-6 to TRBJ2-3; a weak D match, TRBD1 (5 bases). Germline CDR1 MNHNY, CDR2 SVGAGI (reference sequence). Trimming stripped 8 bases from V and 6 bases from J, with 21 bases between. The CDR3 length is 15 residues. The DNA for the CDR3 is TGTGCCAGCCTTCGGGTACAGGAGTTGGTGGATACGCAGTATTTT. Translated, it gives CASLRVQELVDTQYF.

This clone was recorded only once. The rearrangement joins TRBV10-3 to TRBJ2-7; TRBD1 is a possible D gene (7 bases). The V gene lost 2 bases and the J gene lost 3 bases, with 17 bases spanning the gap. Germline V lookup: CDR1 ENHRY, CDR2 SYGVKD. There are 16 residues in the CDR3. This CDR3 reads CAISEHGGTANYEQYF. CDR3 in DNA: TGTGCCATCAGTGAGCACGGAGGGACAGCGAACTACGAGCAGTACTTC.

This chain connects TRBV7-9 to TRBJ2-7, with TRBD2 matching 13 bases. Unmatched junction bases numbered 8, after V lost 5 bases and J lost 7 bases. The CDR3 consists of 15 residues. Looked up from germline, CDR1 is SEHNR and CDR2 is FQNEAQ (reference sequence). This chain's CDR3 is CASSLVTSGRLEQYF. The DNA for the CDR3 is TGTGCCAGCAGCCTGGTGACTAGCGGGAGGTTGGAGCAGTACTTC.

CDR3 sequence (DNA): TGCGCCAGCAGCTCCGCCCCGCGACAGGGTACCGGGGAGCTGTTTTTT. Amino acids: CASSSAPRQGTGELFF. The rearrangement joins TRBV5-1 to TRBJ2-2; 7 nucleotides match TRBD1. Germline V CDR1 and CDR2: SGHRS, YFSETQ. V shed 3 bases and J 5 bases; nucleotides not matched to a gene: 10. The CDR3 is 16 amino acids.

V gene TRBV2 combines with J gene TRBJ1-2; TRBD1 aligns across 8 bases. V was clipped by 8 bases and J by 2 bases; unmatched bases: 7. Germline V gene lookup returns CDR1 SNHLY and CDR2 FYNNEI. The CDR3 has 14 amino acids. CDR3 sequence (DNA): TGTGCCAGCGGTCCGACAGGGGTAAACTATGGCTACACCTTC. Translating it yields CASGPTGVNYGYTF.

This clone was recorded only once. This chain uses TRBV20-1 with TRBJ2-7; D gene unclear. V lost 0 bases, J lost 6 bases, and 6 bases lay in between. The CDR3 contains 11 residues. The germline V gene encodes CDR1 DFQATT and CDR2 SNEGSKA (reference sequence). The CDR3 DNA reads as TGCAGTGCTAGAGAATTACCCGAGCAGTACTTC. Residues: CSARELPEQYF.

In its sample, this clone was seen once. V gene TRBV5-4 combines with J gene TRBJ2-7; D may be TRBD1 (5 bases). V lost 0 bases to trimming and J lost 3 bases, with 10 bases between them. Germline CDR1 is SGHNT and CDR2 is YYREEE (reference sequence). The CDR3 covers 14 residues. CDR3 nucleotide sequence: TGTGCCAGCAGCTTGGATGGCAGGGACTACGAGCAGTACTTC. Translated: CASSLDGRDYEQYF.

The rearrangement joins TRBV7-9 to TRBJ1-1; TRBD1 might be the D (6 bases). Germline values: CDR1 SEHNR, CDR2 FQNEAQ (reference sequence). Trimming removed 2 bases at V and 6 bases at J, with 16 bases between. The CDR3 sequence is 15 residues long. CDR3 sequence: CASSLIGGGFAEAFF. The CDR3 nucleotides read TGTGCCAGCAGCTTAATTGGTGGGGGCTTCGCTGAAGCTTTCTTT.

The chain combines TRBV28 with TRBJ1-2; D not certain. V was trimmed by 2 bases and J by 7 bases, leaving 14 bases between them. Germline lookup yields CDR1 MDHEN and CDR2 SYDVKM. The CDR3 runs to 14 residues. CDR3: CASSLGVRVVGYTF. The CDR3 nucleotides are TGTGCCAGCAGTTTAGGGGTGCGAGTGGTTGGCTACACCTTC.

The rearrangement uses TRBV28 and TRBJ1-1; possible D gene TRBD1, 5 bases. The CDR3 runs 15 residues. With 6 bases removed from V and 10 bases from J, the gap between germline ends came to 24 bases. CDR1 is MDHEN and CDR2 is SYDVKM in the germline V gene. CDR3 in amino acids: CASRLNLDSKGAAFF. DNA of the CDR3: TGTGCCAGCAGACTTAATCTCGACAGTAAAGGGGCAGCTTTCTTT.

The V and J genes are TRBV28 and TRBJ2-5, with TRBD1 matching 11 bases. The V segment lost 6 bases and the J segment 0 bases; nucleotides outside the gene matches: 6. Germline CDR1 MDHEN, CDR2 SYDVKM. The CDR3 length is 16 residues. CDR3 bases: TGTGCCAGCAGCTCCGGGACAGGGGGGTACCAAGAGACCCAGTACTTC. This translates into CASSSGTGGYQETQYF.